Listed here are 2 T cell receptor beta chains from one sample, sequenced in a study of cytomegalovirus exposure and HLA in healthy donors. Primers for the PCR totalled 60 Vbeta and 13 Jbeta. The method was immunoSEQ multiplex PCR; TCRdb's version includes in-frame clones alone and lacks a portion of them. The sample consists of some 180,000 clones, around 70% of them appearing once. Sequenced: PBMCs. The source of these receptors is a male donor in good health and CMV-seronegative.

The chain is built from TRBV2 and TRBJ2-3; 12 bases are a match to TRBD1. Trimming at V came to 1 base and at J to 3 bases, leaving 14 bases not matched to a gene. Germline assignment: CDR1 SNHLY and CDR2 FYNNEI. The CDR3 runs to 20 residues. CDR3 residues: CASSEGRGTGGKGWTDTQYF. The CDR3, as DNA: TGTGCCAGCAGTGAAGGTAGGGGGACAGGGGGCAAGGGGTGGACAGATACGCAGTATTTT. Drawing the rest from reference TRBV2 and TRBJ2-3, the complete variable domain is EPEVTQTPSHQVTQMGQEVILRCVPISNHLYFYWYRQILGQKVEFLVSFYNNEISEKSEIFDDQFSVERPDGSNFTLKIRSTKLEDSAMYFCASSEGRGTGGKGWTDTQYFGPGTRLTVL.

The rearrangement joins TRBV7-8 to TRBJ1-5, with 10 positions matching TRBD1. Germline V gene sequence: CDR1 SGHVS, CDR2 FQNEAQ. This CDR3 spans 20 amino acids. J was trimmed by 7 bases and V by 2 bases; bases with no gene match: 20. DNA for the CDR3: TGTGCCAGCAGCTTAACCCTCATATCCAACCGCGACAGGGGGCTGCAGCCCCAGCATTTT. Amino acid sequence: CASSLTLISNRDRGLQPQHF.